These 32 T cell receptor beta chains originate from one sample sequenced in a study of T cell responses to AZD1222 COVID-19 vaccine. Assay: immunoSEQ multiplex PCR; the TCRdb copy retains only in-frame clones and omits some. The sample has 100,000 to 150,000 clones, more than 65% seen once. Sequencing was performed on peripheral blood, taken 28 days after the second AZD1222 dose. All receptors derive from an adult who received the AZD1222 COVID-19 vaccine.

A word on this clone: One end of the junction fails to match germline, which may point to a read error. The chain employs TRBV6-1 and TRBJ1-2, with a possible D match to TRBD1 (5 bases). There are 13 residues in the CDR3. From germline, CDR1 is MNHNS and CDR2 SASEGT. The CDR3 loop reads CASSEGQFGGNPF. The CDR3 DNA is TGTGCCAGCAGTGAAGGACAGTTCGGGGGGAACCCCTTC.

The chain links TRBV15 to TRBJ1-1; tentatively, D is TRBD1 (5 bases). Trimming shortened V by 0 bases and J by 5 bases, and 22 bases separated the two germline ends. CDR1 is LNHNV and CDR2 is YYDKDF in the germline V gene (reference sequence). This CDR3 is built from 18 residues. The CDR3 loop reads CATSRDSRKASGGTEAFF. In DNA form, the CDR3 reads TGTGCCACCAGCAGAGATTCTCGCAAGGCAAGCGGGGGTACTGAAGCTTTCTTT.

J is TRBJ1-2 and V is TRBV12-3 or TRBV12-4; no reliable D call. V lost 1 base and J lost 7, with 10 bases in between. The CDR3 sequence is 13 residues long. CDR3 nucleotides: TGTGCCAGCAGTTTAGGACCCTCCCTTGGCTACACCTTC. This sequence encodes CASSLGPSLGYTF.

The rearrangement uses TRBV3-1 (or the pseudogene TRBV3-2) and TRBJ1-3; D is uncertain. Germline V gene lookup returns CDR1 LGHDT and CDR2 YNNKEL (reference sequence). This CDR3 region has 16 residues. Between the trimmed V and J ends, which lost 1 base and 1 base, there was a span of 11 bases. The CDR3 DNA is TGTGCCAGCAGCCAAGGTCTCATCAGATCTGGAAACACCATATATTTT. This gives the protein CASSQGLIRSGNTIYF.

The DNA for the CDR3 is TGCAGGGGAGGACGGAACACTGAAGCTTTCTTT. Residues: CRGGRNTEAFF. This chain links TRBV20-1 with TRBJ1-1; D remains unclear. CDR1 is DFQATT and CDR2 is SNEGSKA in the germline V gene (reference sequence). CDR3 size: 11 residues.

The rearrangement uses TRBV5-1 and TRBJ1-1; no clear D. Germline CDR1 is SGHRS and CDR2 is YFSETQ. Trimming removed 4 bases at V and 5 bases at J, with 15 bases between. The CDR3 spans 14 residues. The DNA for the CDR3 is TGCGCCAGCAGCCCCATGGGGTTTGGAACTGAAGCTTTCTTT. Its translation is CASSPMGFGTEAFF.

This chain links TRBV19 with TRBJ1-5; tentatively, D is TRBD1 (6 bases). The CDR3 has 16 amino acids. From germline, CDR1 is LNHDA and CDR2 SQIVND (reference sequence). Trimming pared 5 bases from V and 1 base from J, leaving 15 bases between. CDR3 DNA: TGTGCCAGTAGTCGCAGACAGGCTCGAAGCAATCAGCCCCAGCATTTT. As protein: CASSRRQARSNQPQHF.

J is TRBJ1-3 and V is TRBV12-3 or TRBV12-4, with D perhaps matching TRBD1 (5 bases). This CDR3 is built from 11 residues. Trimming left V 8 bases short and J 9 bases short, with 11 bases between. CDR3 amino acids: CASGRVRTIYF. The CDR3 region has the DNA TGTGCCAGCGGCAGGGTGCGCACCATATATTTT.

This chain links TRBV27 with TRBJ2-7, with 7 bases fitting TRBD1. There are 13 residues in the CDR3. Germline CDR1 reads MNHEY; CDR2 reads SMNVEV (reference sequence). Unmatched junction bases numbered 2, after V lost 5 bases and J lost 1 base. The CDR3 DNA reads as TGTGCCAGCAGTGGGGACAGATCCTACGAGCAGTACTTC. Its protein product is CASSGDRSYEQYF.

With regard to this clone: A far larger clone is a single base away, which makes a read error likely. The chain has TRBV12-3 or TRBV12-4 and TRBJ2-7; D not certain. This CDR3 has 11 amino acids. V lost 6 bases, J lost 0 bases, and 3 bases lay in between. In nucleotides, the CDR3 is TGTGCCAGCAGCCACTCCTACGAGCAGTACTTC. The encoded protein is CASSHSYEQYF.

The chain joins TRBV15 to TRBJ1-5; no clear D. The CDR3 totals 17 residues. CDR1 is LNHNV and CDR2 is YYDKDF in the germline V gene (reference sequence). Trimming took 1 base from V and 7 from J, leaving 20 bases between them. The CDR3 DNA follows: TGTGCCACCAGCAGAGTCTACCTGGGAACAAACGAGCAGCCCCAGCATTTT. Its translation is CATSRVYLGTNEQPQHF.

The V and J genes are TRBV5-1 and TRBJ1-6; no reliable D call. This CDR3 contains 13 residues. Between the trimmed V and J ends, which lost 4 bases and 8 bases, there was a span of 10 bases. Germline V gene lookup returns CDR1 SGHRS and CDR2 YFSETQ. CDR3 DNA: TGCGCCAGCAGCACAAGGACCGATTCACCCCTCCACTTT. This encodes CASSTRTDSPLHF.

This clone has a single count. The chain is built from TRBV15 and TRBJ1-6; D is possibly TRBD1 (6 bases). The CDR3 loop spans 15 amino acids. V was cut by 2 bases and J by 7 bases, with 12 bases left in between. Germline V lookup: CDR1 LNHNV, CDR2 YYDKDF (reference sequence). The CDR3 DNA is TGTGCCACCAGCAGATTGGGGGGCCCAAATTCACCCCTCCACTTT. It yields the protein CATSRLGGPNSPLHF. The complete variable domain, with remaining parts taken from reference TRBV15 and TRBJ1-6, reads DAMVIQNPRYQVTQFGKPVTLSCSQTLNHNVMYWYQQKSSQAPKLLFHYYDKDFNNEADTPDNFQSRRPNTSFCFLDIRSPGLGDTAMYLCATSRLGGPNSPLHFGNGTRLTVT.

This chain links TRBV21-1 with TRBJ2-3; no DNA check was done on the table's D call, TRBD1. TRBV21-1 is annotated as a pseudogene. The CDR3 totals 16 residues. The CDR3 DNA follows: TGTGCCAGCAGCAAACGGGACAGGGGGCGGACAGATACGCAGTATTTT. Protein product: CASSKRDRGRTDTQYF.

The chain combines TRBV7-2 with TRBJ1-2; D is unresolved. Trimming removed 6 bases at V and 8 bases at J, with 16 bases between. The CDR3 runs 13 residues. CDR1 is SGHTA and CDR2 is FQGNSA in the germline V gene. CDR3 loop: CASRLNSYWGYTF. CDR3 coding DNA: TGTGCCAGCAGACTCAACTCATACTGGGGCTACACCTTC.

This clone has only one observation. The genes are TRBV27 and TRBJ2-5, with TRBD2 matching over 13 bases. After removal of 4 bases from V and 2 bases from J, the junction contained 7 bases not matched to a gene. The CDR3 is 17 amino acids. Germline V gives CDR1 MNHEY, CDR2 SMNVEV (reference sequence). The CDR3 nucleotides read TGTGCCAGCAGTTCAGCTCGACTAGCGGGGGGACAAGAGACCCAGTACTTC. Translated: CASSSARLAGGQETQYF.

This clone was detected a few times. V usage is TRBV28 and J usage is TRBJ1-2, with D unresolved. The CDR3 length is 14 residues. Trimming pared 3 bases from V and 7 bases from J, leaving 15 bases between. The germline V gene encodes CDR1 MDHEN and CDR2 SYDVKM. CDR3 protein: CASSLGPALRGYTF. The CDR3 DNA sequence: TGTGCCAGCAGTTTGGGCCCGGCACTGCGTGGCTACACCTTC.

V and J are TRBV6-2 or TRBV6-3 and TRBJ2-7; 7 nucleotides match TRBD1. This CDR3 spans 14 amino acids. The ends lost 2 bases at V and 4 bases at J; junction bases unmatched: 5. Looked up from germline, CDR1 is MNHEY and CDR2 is SVGEGT. The CDR3 nucleotides read TGTGCCAGCAGTTACAGGGGGCTAATGTACGAGCAGTACTTC. It yields the protein CASSYRGLMYEQYF.

The chain uses TRBV10-1 and TRBJ2-3; possible D gene TRBD2, 6 bases. Trimming cost V 3 bases and J 2 bases, with 12 bases left between them. Per germline, CDR1 WNHNN and CDR2 SYGVQD (reference sequence). This CDR3 comprises 15 residues. CDR3 residues: CASSEAAGPTDTQYF. CDR3 DNA: TGCGCCAGCAGTGAAGCAGCGGGCCCCACAGATACGCAGTATTTT.

CDR3 sequence (DNA): TGTGCCAGCTCACTTCTCAGCGGGGCCCAGGCTCCTCAGCCCCAGCATTTT. Protein sequence: CASSLLSGAQAPQPQHF. V and J are TRBV18 and TRBJ1-5; D might be TRBD1 (5 bases). The V end was cut by 4 bases, the J end by 6 bases, with 22 bases between. Germline values: CDR1 KGHSH, CDR2 LQKENI. The CDR3 length is 17 residues.

The chain joins TRBV7-9 to TRBJ1-4; D possibly corresponds to TRBD1 (6 bases). CDR1 is SEHNR, CDR2 FQNEAQ, per germline (reference sequence). The CDR3 has 14 amino acids. The ends were cut back, 2 bases at V and 4 bases at J, with 8 bases in the middle. Here the CDR3 DNA reads TGTGCCAGCAGCTTATCAGGGGTTAATGAAAAACTGTTTTTT. This sequence encodes CASSLSGVNEKLFF.

This sequence joins TRBV4-3 and TRBJ1-2; D may be TRBD1 (5 bases). Germline V CDR1 and CDR2: LGHNA, YSLEER. The V end lost 1 base, the J end lost 3 bases, and 21 bases lay between the germline ends. CDR3 size: 18 residues. The CDR3 sequence is CASSQARGAQGFHYGYTF. In DNA, the CDR3 is TGCGCCAGCAGCCAAGCCCGCGGGGCCCAGGGCTTTCACTATGGCTACACCTTC.

The chain carries TRBV15 and TRBJ2-7, with D perhaps assigned TRBD1 or TRBD2 (5 bases each). The germline gives CDR1 LNHNV, CDR2 YYDKDF (reference sequence). The CDR3 totals 16 residues. Deletions cut 1 base from V and 3 bases from J, with 16 bases between. The CDR3 protein is CATSRGFRDGDYEQYF. CDR3 nucleotide sequence: TGTGCCACCAGCAGAGGGTTCCGGGACGGAGACTACGAGCAGTACTTC.

The table lists this clone with a few counts. The chain employs TRBV3-1 (or the pseudogene TRBV3-2) and TRBJ1-2, with a weak D call TRBD1 (5 bases). Germline CDR1 and CDR2: LGHDT and YNNKEL (reference sequence). The CDR3 has 15 amino acids. V lost 1 base, J lost 8 bases, and 17 bases lay in between. The CDR3 nucleotides read TGTGCCAGCAGCCAAGCTTCCAGGGAGGGTAGGGGCTACACCTTC. It translates to CASSQASREGRGYTF.

The V call is TRBV7-2, the J call TRBJ2-7; 7 bases agree with TRBD1. V gave up 5 bases and J gave up 2 bases; unmatched junction bases: 6. The CDR3 length is 14 residues. Germline CDR1 is SGHTA and CDR2 is FQGNSA. The CDR3, as DNA: TGTGCCAGCAGCCCCGCCGGGACAGCCTACGAGCAGTACTTC. It encodes CASSPAGTAYEQYF.

CDR3 amino acids: CASSYTRGRPQHF. CDR3 DNA sequence: TGTGCCAGCAGTTACACGCGGGGTAGGCCCCAGCATTTT. The V gene is TRBV6-5, the J gene TRBJ1-5; no firm D call. Trimming shortened V by 2 bases and J by 9 bases, and 11 bases separated the two germline ends. Per germline, CDR1 MNHEY and CDR2 SVGAGI. CDR3 length: 13 residues.

The genes are TRBV11-2 and TRBJ1-4; no definite D call. Trimming cost V 2 bases and J 5 bases, with 6 bases left between them. The CDR3 has 13 amino acids. CDR1 and CDR2 (germline): SGHAT, FQNNGV. As DNA, the CDR3 is TGTGCCAGCAGCTTATCTCCAAATGAAAAACTGTTTTTT. This sequence encodes CASSLSPNEKLFF.

V usage is TRBV7-2 and J usage is TRBJ1-3, with D hard to call. The ends were cut back, 5 bases at V and 0 bases at J, with 11 bases in the middle. This CDR3 has 15 residues. The germline V gene has CDR1 SGHTA and CDR2 FQGNSA. The DNA of the CDR3 is TGTGCCAGCAGCCCAACATCGAGCTCTGGAAACACCATATATTTT. Encoded protein: CASSPTSSSGNTIYF. The whole variable domain, remainder taken from reference TRBV7-2 and TRBJ1-3, is GAGVSQSPSNKVTEKGKDVELRCDPISGHTALYWYRQSLGQGLEFLIYFQGNSAPDKSGLPSDRFSAERTGGSVSTLTIQRTQQEDSAVYLCASSPTSSSGNTIYFGEGSWLTVV.

This clone was seen only once. The rearrangement joins TRBV28 to TRBJ2-2; TRBD1 might be the D (6 bases). CDR1 and CDR2 (germline): MDHEN, SYDVKM. Trimming left V 7 bases short and J 4 bases short, with 22 bases between. This CDR3 comprises 17 residues. The CDR3 nucleotides read TGTGCCAGCAAACCAGGGGTAAGGAGGAGAAGCACCGGGGAGCTGTTTTTT. This translates into CASKPGVRRRSTGELFF.

The J gene is TRBJ1-1, the V gene TRBV18; 8 bases are shared with TRBD1. The CDR3 consists of 14 residues. The V gene's germline CDR1 is KGHSH and CDR2 LQKENI. V dropped 2 bases and J dropped 4; count of bases not matched to a gene: 3. In nucleotides, the CDR3 is TGTGCCAGCTCACCATCAACAGGGGGCACTGAAGCTTTCTTT. It yields the protein CASSPSTGGTEAFF.

To note about this clone: Its ends do not fully match the called genes, so a read error is possible. The chain employs TRBV2 and TRBJ2-7; unclear D gene. CDR3 length: 11 residues. Per the germline V gene, CDR1 is SNHLY and CDR2 is FYNNEI. Here the CDR3 reads CASREAGEQYF. The CDR3 DNA is TGTGCCAGCAGGGAAGCCGGGGAGCAGTACTTC.

J is TRBJ1-3 and V is TRBV9; D is ambiguous. The CDR3 length is 15 residues. V lost 0 bases to trimming and J lost 2 bases, with 9 bases between them. The germline V gene encodes CDR1 SGDLS and CDR2 YYNGEE. The CDR3 bases are TGTGCCAGCAGCGTAGAAGGATCTACTGGAAACACCATATATTTT. It is translated as CASSVEGSTGNTIYF.